This T cell receptor (beta chain) stems from a study of cytomegalovirus exposure and HLA in healthy donors (TCRdb year 2017). Broadly, across the study: In an earlier analysis of about 560 of the donors, 276 Gb of sequence data and roughly 100 million unique TCR beta sequences from about 179 million T cells were reported. Around 330 gigabases of sequencing data and around 90 million unique TCR sequences made up an early release that covered approximately 650 HLA-typed donors. Among the roughly 400 genotyped donors, under 90% belonged to the genetic ancestry cluster associated with self-reported Caucasian donors. The aim of the study was to test whether cataloging public T cell receptors could identify signatures of past pathogen exposure. Using immunosequencing, the study profiled T cell repertoires from about 650 subjects and related those repertoires to cytomegalovirus serostatus. A separate validation cohort of 100 to 150 different subjects was used in addition to the approximately 700-subject first cohort. The study combined high-throughput TCR immunosequencing, statistical association of individual TCRs with disease status, and machine learning to predict cytomegalovirus infection status. In a later analysis, previously published TCR beta repertoires from 600 to 850 donors were re-analyzed and high-resolution HLA genotyping was added so that TCR occurrence patterns could be studied. Rather than drawing on any new phenotypic data, the later analysis identified candidate immune exposures from TCR beta sequences and the way those sequences occurred across donors. To decide whether each TCR beta V gene segment behaved as functional or pseudogenic, an earlier analysis of some 580 of the donors relied on high-throughput TCR beta sequencing. Donor age, sex, ethnicity and CMV serostatus were compiled alongside the repertoire data. Genome-wide SNP genotypes for about 60% of the 666 donors were used in a later genetic analysis, which treated that subset as a discovery cohort. All discovery cohort repertoires had been generated on a single sequencing platform. HLA typing included class I and class II loci at four-digit resolution. The number of typed donors differed by locus: about 620-640 for A, B, C, DRB1 and DQB1; about 520 for DQA1; 606 for DPA1; and roughly 450 for DPB1. Roughly five DR-DQ haplotypes were handled as single units for association and clustering, since linkage in the cohort was strong. Across approximately 400 genotyped donors of the cohort, an average of about 250,000 unique TCR beta nucleotide sequences per donor were sequenced, and roughly 20% of those sequences were non-productive.

The research as a whole found: In this cohort, only TCR beta chains were sequenced, and detectable features were limited by the absence of alpha or paired-chain data. A later analysis associated about 17,000 TCR beta sequences with specific HLA alleles at a false discovery rate of 0.05. The study gave a list of 150 to 200 TCR beta chains associated with cytomegalovirus. According to the authors, the approach could potentially be generalized to other disease states and immunological phenotypes. Some IMGT-functional V segments, including TRBV6-2 and TRBV6-3, could not be distinguished by the 87-base-pair reads and were therefore excluded. In vitro tests confirmed that a few of the cytomegalovirus-associated TCR beta chains recognize cytomegalovirus antigens. In a later genetic analysis, fewer N-insertions in productive TCRs were reported among donors in an Asian-associated ancestry cluster than the roughly 700-donor mean. Compared with equally common non-associated chains, HLA-associated TCR beta chains in a later analysis were more clonally expanded and had lower generation probabilities. In a later analysis, TCR association rates were found to vary across HLA loci, with the most associated TCRs seen for DRB1 alleles and the fewest for HLA-C alleles. Because HLA typing was unavailable for some donors at each locus, only the typed subset was used in association tests. The presence/absence analyses assumed that sequencing depth was roughly uniform across donors, and that assumption may not be true. A group of highly shared sequence variants was considered likely to be a technical artifact of the sequencing pipeline. A further reported finding was that TCR beta sequences accurately predicted the HLA-A and HLA-B alleles for most subjects in the first cohort. A later genetic analysis associated a missense DCLRE1C variant with V-gene and J-gene trimming of TCR beta chains, and an independent cohort replicated the association. In a later analysis, most CMV-associated TCR beta chains were found to appear HLA-restricted, with HLA associations seemingly driven largely by CMV exposure. In a later analysis, several top co-occurrence clusters were reported to appear linked to parvovirus B19, influenza, CMV and Epstein-Barr virus. In both the original and validation cohorts, the classifier was reported to diagnose cytomegalovirus status with high specificity and sensitivity. Most TCR sequences were seen in very few donors, while some public TCRs were found in many individuals. Broadly in line with IMGT annotations, most TCR beta V segments showed up in productive rearrangements about 87% or about 30% of the time in an earlier analysis of 587 of the donors. Correlated functional status among segregating V segments might be attributable to linkage disequilibrium, but an unknown experimental factor could not be ruled out. When HLA alleles, especially DR and DQ, strongly co-occurred, TCR associations were difficult to assign to individual alleles. Because counts were too low, fewer than 20 rarely observed V segments, including chromosome 9 orphons, were excluded from the earlier analysis of several hundred of the donors. CMV serostatus was the only immune exposure information available for the cohort.

The cohort was made up of roughly 670 healthy bone marrow donors. At the time of sampling, every cohort member was nominally healthy, though immune exposures that went unrecorded were likely present. The donor was CMV seropositive and belonged to the group of 250 to 300 seropositive cohort members. Each donor provided a peripheral blood sample, and peripheral blood mononuclear cells were used for TCR beta sequencing. Genomic DNA extraction from the blood cell samples was performed with the Qiagen DNeasy Blood Extraction Kit. For this clone: Its antigen has not been determined. No much larger clone is present one base from it, and per-base qualities are unavailable.

CDR1 is given as LGHNT and CDR2 as FRNRAP, both from the germline V gene. The CDR3 numbers 13 residues from cysteine through phenylalanine. Of the read, only the CDR3 DNA is kept; its 39 bases are in frame from base 1. Compared with germline, V lacks 0 bases and J lacks 10 bases; bases without a gene match: 4. The library was made by the immunoSEQ multiplex PCR assay. The multiplex PCR relied on a mix of 60 forward primers for TCR Vbeta segments and 13 reverse primers for TCR Jbeta segments. A multiplex PCR assay on genomic DNA amplified the CDR3 region of rearranged TCR beta genes. The amplified TCR beta libraries were sequenced on the Illumina HiSeq System as 87-base-pair reads. The authors' pipeline ran thus. A later analysis tallied around 87 million unique TCR beta chains across the 550 to 850 repertoires, and around 12 million of those chains were shared by two or more donors. Raw reads were error-corrected and collapsed into unique sequences by a nearest-neighbor algorithm in which closely related sequences were merged to remove PCR and sequencing errors. Alignment of CDR3 sequences to IMGT reference sequences was used to assign V, D and J gene segments. For a sequence to be retained, a match of at least six nucleotides to both a V gene segment and a J gene segment was required. Rearrangements were classified as productive when the CDR3 lacked stop codons and remained in frame with V and J, and all other rearrangements were classified as non-productive. CDR3 was defined by IMGT convention, running from the second conserved V-encoded cysteine to the conserved J-encoded phenylalanine. Sequences without an unambiguous match to a single V gene segment were excluded from the earlier analysis of 450 to 750 of the donors. An earlier analysis of approximately 590 of the donors called V segments functional above 56.7% productive rearrangements and segregating when the between-donor standard deviation exceeded 5%. A statistical classification framework was developed to diagnose cytomegalovirus status using the catalog of TCR beta chain sequences. In a later analysis, TCR nucleotide sequences were compared against IMGT/GENE-DB human TR gene sequences so that V and J genes could be assigned. The TCRdist pipeline was used in a later analysis to assign CDR3 sequences and most-parsimonious VDJ recombination scenarios. In a later analysis, each TCR beta chain was defined by its CDR3 amino acid sequence together with its V-gene family, and reads without a unique V-gene family were excluded. In a later analysis, around 600 highly shared, low-generation-probability nucleotide sequences were removed to address suspected cross-contamination and a sequencing artifact. For each public chain, a later analysis derived a clonal expansion index from normalized ranks of inferred template counts within each repertoire. Generation probabilities in a later analysis came from a VDJ recombination model fitted to out-of-frame rearrangements, and those results were checked against IGoR. In a later analysis, TCR-TCR, TCR-HLA and TCR-CMV co-occurrence was scored with hypergeometric tests, and a repertoire-size bias correction was applied to TCR pairs. To estimate false discovery rates, a later analysis permuted the HLA or CMV assignments 20 times. In a later analysis, co-occurring TCRs were grouped using DBSCAN, with TCRdist sequence similarity added in when clustering inside HLA-allele-positive subsets. Co-occurrence clustering excluded repertoires with fewer than 30,000 or more than 120,000 public chains, plus five with anomalous nucleotide sharing. Imported from immuneACCESS, the table was reduced by TCRdb to in-frame sequences with V and J called. These copies leave out some clones; in studies compared against another copy, an unresolved V gene accounts for under half, and the cause of the remainder is not known. V and J calls and clone size follow that table, whereas D and trimming were derived from the DNA. For this sample the table gives 95,000 to 110,000 clones, of which around 9.1% were detected only once. Jointly, the top ten make up 5.5% to 7.5% of the sample.

The sequencing sample was made of PBMCs. This clonotype was sampled from a man in his forties or fifties in good health and CMV-seropositive. Recombination joined TRBV12-5 with TRBJ2-3; TRBD2 agrees with 7 junctional bases. The CDR3 region reads CASGLVRGEPQYF. The nucleotides read TGTGCTAGTGGTTTGGTACGGGGGGAGCCGCAGTATTTT.